This T cell receptor beta chain was obtained from a study of cytomegalovirus exposure and HLA in healthy donors. This clone was seen only once. The assay was immunoSEQ multiplex PCR, and TCRdb's table has in-frame clones only and misses some. The sample yields approximately 180,000 clones, 86% seen once. The CDR3 runs to 18 residues. CDR1 is SQVTM, CDR2 ANQGSEA, per germline. The V gene end was trimmed by 7 bases and the J gene end by 2 bases; junction bases not matched to a gene: 15. The sequenced material came from PBMCs. The clonotype comes from a woman aged 18-29 years in good health and CMV-seronegative. The chain links TRBV29-1 to TRBJ2-7; 15 bases line up with TRBD2. CDR3 bases: TGCAGCGCGGCAAGACCGGGACTAGCGGGGGGTAAGACCTACGAGCAGTACTTC. It yields the protein CSAARPGLAGGKTYEQYF.